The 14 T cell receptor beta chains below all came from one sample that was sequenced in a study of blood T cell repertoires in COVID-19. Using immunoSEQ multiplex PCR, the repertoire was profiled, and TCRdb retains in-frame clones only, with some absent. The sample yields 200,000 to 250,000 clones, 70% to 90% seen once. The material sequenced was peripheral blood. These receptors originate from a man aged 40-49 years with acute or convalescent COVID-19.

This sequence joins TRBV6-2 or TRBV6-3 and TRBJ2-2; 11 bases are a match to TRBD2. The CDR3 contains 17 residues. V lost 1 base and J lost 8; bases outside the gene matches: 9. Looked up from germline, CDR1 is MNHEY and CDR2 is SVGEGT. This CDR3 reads CASSYLELAGGLGELFF. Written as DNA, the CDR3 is TGTGCCAGCAGTTACTTAGAGCTAGCGGGGGGCCTTGGGGAGCTGTTTTTT.

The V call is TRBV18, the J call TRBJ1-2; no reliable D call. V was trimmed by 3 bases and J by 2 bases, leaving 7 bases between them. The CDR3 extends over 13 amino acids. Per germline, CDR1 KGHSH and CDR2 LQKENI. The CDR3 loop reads CASSPKENYGYTF. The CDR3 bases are TGTGCCAGCTCACCGAAGGAGAACTATGGCTACACCTTC.

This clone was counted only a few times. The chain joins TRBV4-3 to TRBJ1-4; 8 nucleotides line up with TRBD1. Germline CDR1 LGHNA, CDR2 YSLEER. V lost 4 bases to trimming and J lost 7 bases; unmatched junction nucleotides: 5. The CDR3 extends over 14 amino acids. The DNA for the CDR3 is TGCGCCAGCAGCCGAGACAGGGGCGGTGAAAAACTGTTTTTT. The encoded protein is CASSRDRGGEKLFF.

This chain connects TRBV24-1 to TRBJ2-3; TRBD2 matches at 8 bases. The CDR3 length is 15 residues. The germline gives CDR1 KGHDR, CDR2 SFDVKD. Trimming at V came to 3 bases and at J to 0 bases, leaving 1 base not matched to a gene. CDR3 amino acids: CATSDTGGSTDTQYF. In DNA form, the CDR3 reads TGTGCCACCAGTGATACGGGGGGGAGCACAGATACGCAGTATTTT.

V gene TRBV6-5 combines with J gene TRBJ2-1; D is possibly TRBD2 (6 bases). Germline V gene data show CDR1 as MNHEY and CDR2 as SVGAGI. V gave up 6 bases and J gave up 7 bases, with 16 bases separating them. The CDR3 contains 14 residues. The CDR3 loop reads CASRPLGSGNEQFF. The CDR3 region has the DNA TGTGCCAGCAGACCCCTGGGTAGCGGAAATGAGCAGTTCTTC.

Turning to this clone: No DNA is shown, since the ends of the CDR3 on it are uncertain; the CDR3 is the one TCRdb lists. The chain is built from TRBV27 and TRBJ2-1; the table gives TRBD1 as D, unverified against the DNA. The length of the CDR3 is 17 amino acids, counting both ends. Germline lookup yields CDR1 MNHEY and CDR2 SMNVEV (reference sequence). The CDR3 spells CASGFGPGQAFYNEQFF.

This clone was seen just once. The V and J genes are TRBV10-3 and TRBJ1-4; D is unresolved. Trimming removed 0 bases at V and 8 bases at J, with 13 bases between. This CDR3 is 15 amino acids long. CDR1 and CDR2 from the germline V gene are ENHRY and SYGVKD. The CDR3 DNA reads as TGTGCCATCAGTGAGTCGAGAGTCCAATCCGAAAAACTGTTTTTT. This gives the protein CAISESRVQSEKLFF.

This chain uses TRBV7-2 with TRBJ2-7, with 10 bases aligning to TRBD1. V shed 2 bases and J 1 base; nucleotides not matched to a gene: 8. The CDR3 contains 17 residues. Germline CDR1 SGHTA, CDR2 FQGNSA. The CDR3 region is CASSLLGRTGGSYEQYF. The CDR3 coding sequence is TGTGCCAGCAGCTTATTAGGTAGGACAGGGGGGTCCTACGAGCAGTACTTC.

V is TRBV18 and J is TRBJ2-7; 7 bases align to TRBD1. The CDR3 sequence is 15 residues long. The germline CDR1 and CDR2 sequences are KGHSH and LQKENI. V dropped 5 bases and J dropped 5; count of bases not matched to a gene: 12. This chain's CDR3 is CASSATGFDEDEQYF. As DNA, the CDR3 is TGTGCCAGCTCAGCGACAGGGTTTGATGAAGACGAGCAGTACTTC.

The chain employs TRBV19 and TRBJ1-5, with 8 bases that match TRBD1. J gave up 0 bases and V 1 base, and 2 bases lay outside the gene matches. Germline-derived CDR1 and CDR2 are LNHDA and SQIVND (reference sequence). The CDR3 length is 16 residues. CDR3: CASSIGQGSSNQPQHF. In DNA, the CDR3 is TGTGCCAGTAGTATAGGACAGGGGAGTAGCAATCAGCCCCAGCATTTT.

Here the CDR3 DNA reads TGTGCCTGGAACGCACAGAATGAAAAACTGTTTTTT. Encoded protein: CAWNAQNEKLFF. J is TRBJ1-4 and V is TRBV30; no firm D call. Looked up from germline, CDR1 is GTSNPN and CDR2 is SVGIG (reference sequence). The V end was cut by 4 bases, the J end by 5 bases, with 8 bases between. This CDR3 comprises 12 residues. Together with reference TRBV30 and TRBJ1-4, the CDR3 gives the full variable domain: SQTIHQWPATLVQPVGSPLSLECTVEGTSNPNLYWYRQAAGRGLQLLFYSVGIGQISSEVPQNLSASRPQDRQFILSSKKLLLSDSGFYLCAWNAQNEKLFFGSGTQLSVL.

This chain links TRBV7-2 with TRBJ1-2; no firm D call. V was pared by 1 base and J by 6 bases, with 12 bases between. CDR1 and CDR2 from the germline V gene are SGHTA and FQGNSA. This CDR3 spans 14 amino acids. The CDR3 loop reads CASSLGGSGHGYTF. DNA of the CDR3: TGTGCCAGCAGCTTAGGAGGGAGCGGTCATGGCTACACCTTC.

DNA of the CDR3: TGTGCCAGCAGCCCAGGGGGGACCTACAATGAGCAGTTCTTC. Protein sequence: CASSPGGTYNEQFF. The gene calls are TRBV11-2 and TRBJ2-1, with D maybe TRBD1 (7 bases). The V end was cut by 5 bases, the J end by 2 bases, with 10 bases between. CDR1 SGHAT and CDR2 FQNNGV come from the germline V gene. The CDR3 length is 14 residues.

CDR3 region: CASRFMNTEAFF. In nucleotides, the CDR3 is TGTGCCAGCAGGTTCATGAACACTGAAGCTTTCTTT. The J gene is TRBJ1-1, the V gene TRBV12-3 or TRBV12-4; unclear D gene. The CDR3 has 12 amino acids. Trimming took 6 bases from V and 0 from J, leaving 5 bases between them.